These T cell receptor beta chains were read from a single sample in a study of sequential checkpoint blockade in melanoma. The repertoire was sequenced with immunoSEQ multiplex PCR; TCRdb's copy has only in-frame clones and lacks some. Of 5,500 or so clones listed, around two fifths are singletons. Sequenced here: tumor tissue (inferred from file names), sampled from a patient given nivolumab and ipilimumab in sequence. Receptor source: a human donor with melanoma. The CDR3 runs from the conserved cysteine through the conserved F or W. The order of the fields is D gene, V gene, J gene, clone size, CDR3 DNA, CDR3 protein. A D gene is named only where the DNA matches it firmly. Clone size is not always given. Where it is, it says once, few, many or a class for expanded clones.

>-|TRBV19|TRBJ2-5|few
TGTGCCAGTAGTATTGTGGATAAGCAAGAGACCCAGTACTTC
CASSIVDKQETQYF
>-|TRBV29-1|TRBJ1-2|-
TGCAGCGTTGCGACTTTCACCTATGGCTACACCTTC
CSVATFTYGYTF
>-|TRBV6-8|TRBJ1-5|-
TGTGCCAGCAGATGGACAGCCGATCAGCCCCAGCATTTT
CASRWTADQPQHF
>-|TRBV28|TRBJ1-2|hyperexpanded
TGTGCCAGCAGAGGACAGAACTATGGCTACACCTTC
CASRGQNYGYTF
>-|TRBV29-1|TRBJ1-1|few
TGCAGCGCCGAAACGGACAGAAACACTGAAGCTTTCTTT
CSAETDRNTEAFF
>-|TRBV28|TRBJ1-2|medium-sized
TGTGCCAGCCGATACTCCTATGACCCAGGAGGTGACTATGGCTACACCTTC
CASRYSYDPGGDYGYTF
>-|TRBV19|TRBJ1-1|-
TGTGCCAGTAGTATCGGGGAAATGGGCACTGAAGCTTTCTTT
CASSIGEMGTEAFF
>-|TRBV19|TRBJ1-2|-
-
CASKLSLRKGSTTYGYTF
>-|TRBV28|TRBJ2-3|-
TGTGCCAGCAGTTTCTCTTCCCTTAGCACAGATACGCAGTATTTT
CASSFSSLSTDTQYF
>TRBD1|TRBV30|TRBJ2-5|-
TGTGCCTGGAGTGTACAGGGACAGGGTTATCAAGAGACCCAGTACTTC
CAWSVQGQGYQETQYF
>-|TRBV6-8|TRBJ1-3|-
TGTGCCAGCAACGACTGGGGAAACACCATATATTTT
CASNDWGNTIYF
>TRBD1|TRBV7-6|TRBJ2-3|-
TGTGCCAGCAGCTTAGTAGTGACAGGGGGCTCAGATACGCAGTATTTT
CASSLVVTGGSDTQYF
>TRBD1|TRBV14|TRBJ1-4|-
TGTGCCACCAACACCCTGAAAACAGGGGGGGGCCCCACTAATGAAAAACTGTTTTTT
CATNTLKTGGGPTNEKLFF
>-|TRBV5-1|TRBJ2-5|-
TGCGCCAGCAGCTTGGACCGCACAGGGGAGACCCAGTACTTC
CASSLDRTGETQYF
>-|TRBV5-1|TRBJ2-5|-
TGCGCCAGCAGCTTGGGCACGCCGGGTGAGACCCAGTACTTC
CASSLGTPGETQYF
>-|TRBV6-8|TRBJ1-1|-
TGTGCCAGCATCAATGGGGGCTACTTCATGAACACTGAAGCTTTCTTT
CASINGGYFMNTEAFF